The present T cell receptor (beta chain) was sequenced within a study of radiotherapy plus CTLA-4 blockade in lung cancer. About the study: There were objective responses in approximately 20% of patients, and around 31% had disease control.

Only in-frame clones appear in the TCRdb table, and some are missing; sequencing was by immunoSEQ multiplex PCR. This sample has 50,000 to 70,000 clones, with 77% found just once. The V gene's germline CDR1 is SGHRS and CDR2 YFSETQ. The germline V and J ends were trimmed by 4 bases and 3 bases, with 17 bases remaining between them. The CDR3 is 15 amino acids. With respect to this clone: The antigen remains undetermined.

Overall study results and limits: Blood saw expansion of tumor-derived TCR clones after radiotherapy plus ipilimumab.

This rearrangement joins TRBV5-1 to TRBJ2-7; D perhaps matches TRBD1 (6 bases). The sequencing here drew on peripheral blood, taken from a patient treated with radiotherapy plus ipilimumab. The receptor was isolated from a human donor with non-small cell lung cancer who had a partial response to radiotherapy plus ipilimumab. This CDR3 is CASSPENREFYEQYF. In nucleotides, the CDR3 is TGCGCCAGCAGCCCGGAGAACAGGGAATTCTACGAGCAGTACTTC.